Below are 25 T cell receptor beta chains sequenced from a single sample in a study of blood T cell repertoires in COVID-19. Sequencing was performed with immunoSEQ multiplex PCR; in TCRdb, only in-frame clones are kept and a portion is missing. The profile shows hundreds of thousands of clones, about nine tenths of them singletons. Specimen: peripheral blood. The receptors were gathered from a woman in her fifties or sixties with COVID-19, enrolled during active disease.

The V call is TRBV16, the J call TRBJ2-7; D remains ambiguous. Deletions cut 4 bases from V and 0 bases from J, with 19 bases between. The CDR3 sequence is 17 residues long. Germline CDR1 is KGHSY and CDR2 is FQNENV. CDR3 region: CASSRRRTEGHSYEQYF. The DNA of the CDR3 is TGTGCCAGCAGCCGCCGCAGAACAGAAGGTCACTCCTACGAGCAGTACTTC.

The V gene is TRBV19, the J gene TRBJ2-1; perhaps TRBD2 as D (6 bases). Germline values: CDR1 LNHDA, CDR2 SQIVND (reference sequence). The CDR3 has 13 amino acids. V was cut by 3 bases and J by 7 bases, with 10 bases left in between. This CDR3 reads CASSIGGFNEQFF. CDR3 nucleotide sequence: TGTGCCAGTAGTATTGGAGGGTTTAATGAGCAGTTCTTC.

V is TRBV4-1 and J is TRBJ1-2; D is perhaps TRBD1 (5 bases). The ends were cut back, 0 bases at V and 4 bases at J, with 12 bases in the middle. CDR1 MGHRA and CDR2 YSYEKL come from the germline V gene. The CDR3 covers 15 residues. This chain's CDR3 is CASSQEVRVSYGYTF. DNA of the CDR3: TGCGCCAGCAGCCAAGAGGTCAGGGTTTCCTATGGCTACACCTTC.

The chain has TRBV19 and TRBJ2-1; 9 bases are a match to TRBD2. CDR1 and CDR2 (germline): LNHDA, SQIVND (reference sequence). V lost 4 bases, J lost 2 bases, and 6 bases stayed unmatched. The CDR3 covers 16 residues. CDR3 amino acids: CASSRRLAGAYNEQFF. In DNA, the CDR3 is TGTGCCAGTAGTAGAAGGTTAGCGGGAGCCTACAATGAGCAGTTCTTC.

The genes are TRBV4-2 and TRBJ2-5, with D maybe TRBD1 (7 bases). Trimming pared 1 base from V and 5 bases from J, leaving 17 bases between. The CDR3 loop spans 16 amino acids. Per the germline V gene, CDR1 is LGHNA and CDR2 is YNFKEQ. CDR3 sequence: CASSQGQGGEQETQYF. DNA for the CDR3: TGTGCCAGCAGCCAAGGACAGGGCGGGGAACAGGAGACCCAGTACTTC.

This clone occurred once. The chain carries TRBV19 and TRBJ2-7; 14 positions match TRBD2. CDR3 length: 15 amino acids. Germline V gene sequence: CDR1 LNHDA, CDR2 SQIVND (reference sequence). The trim removed 5 bases at V and 6 bases at J, leaving 6 bases unmatched. The CDR3: CASSQTTSGRAEQYF. CDR3 nucleotides: TGTGCCAGTAGTCAAACGACTAGCGGGAGGGCCGAGCAGTACTTC.

The chain couples TRBV6-1 to TRBJ1-6, with D possibly matching TRBD1 (6 bases). This CDR3 spans 19 amino acids. Trimming shortened V by 4 bases and J by 0 bases, and 19 bases separated the two germline ends. In germline, CDR1 is MNHNS, CDR2 SASEGT. The CDR3 DNA follows: TGTGCCAGCAGTGTCATCTCCGGACAGTCAAGCTCCTATAATTCACCCCTCCACTTT. Amino acid sequence: CASSVISGQSSSYNSPLHF.

This chain links TRBV3-1 (or the pseudogene TRBV3-2) with TRBJ2-1; D remains ambiguous. The CDR3 sequence is 14 residues long. Looked up from germline, CDR1 is LGHDT and CDR2 is YNNKEL (reference sequence). Deletions cut 0 bases from V and 4 bases from J, with 7 bases between. The CDR3 DNA reads as TGTGCCAGCAGCCAAGATGGCCCGTACAATGAGCAGTTCTTC. It is translated as CASSQDGPYNEQFF.

The chain links TRBV11-2 to TRBJ1-1; maybe TRBD1 (6 bases). The CDR3 loop spans 15 amino acids. V was clipped by 1 base and J by 5 bases, with 14 bases between them. The germline CDR1 and CDR2 sequences are SGHAT and FQNNGV. The CDR3 here is CASSLGVGGRTEAFF. The CDR3 bases are TGTGCCAGCAGCTTAGGGGTCGGGGGGCGGACTGAAGCTTTCTTT.

The chain is built from TRBV24-1 and TRBJ1-2; 7 bases line up with TRBD1. V lost 4 bases, J lost 4 bases, and 2 bases stayed unmatched. The CDR3 has 13 residues. Germline CDR1 is KGHDR and CDR2 is SFDVKD. Written as DNA, the CDR3 is TGTGCCACCAGTGACGGGACAGTCTATGGCTACACCTTC. Its protein product is CATSDGTVYGYTF.

The rearrangement uses TRBV7-2 and TRBJ2-1, with TRBD2 matching 8 bases. CDR1 SGHTA and CDR2 FQGNSA come from the germline V gene. V was clipped by 6 bases and J by 9 bases; unmatched bases: 7. The CDR3 has 13 residues. The CDR3 loop reads CASRAGGPFEQFF. DNA of the CDR3: TGTGCCAGCAGGGCGGGAGGCCCCTTTGAGCAGTTCTTC.

The V gene is TRBV29-1, the J gene TRBJ1-1; D is ambiguous. The V end lost 7 bases, the J end lost 4 bases, and 16 bases lay between the germline ends. The CDR3 extends over 13 amino acids. The germline gives CDR1 SQVTM, CDR2 ANQGSEA. The CDR3 loop reads CSAFRGLGTEAFF. The CDR3 DNA sequence: TGCAGCGCCTTCAGAGGGTTAGGCACTGAAGCTTTCTTT.

This clone has more than one count but fewer than ten. V is TRBV5-4 and J is TRBJ2-3; TRBD2 matches 8 bases. Germline-derived CDR1 and CDR2 are SGHNT and YYREEE (reference sequence). V lost 0 bases to trimming and J lost 7 bases; unmatched junction nucleotides: 7. CDR3 length: 15 residues. In DNA form, the CDR3 reads TGTGCCAGCAGCTTGGCCAGCGGGAGCGCACATACGCAGTATTTT. This gives the protein CASSLASGSAHTQYF.

This clone was seen once. The V call is TRBV9, the J call TRBJ1-2; 8 positions match TRBD1. Germline-derived CDR1 and CDR2 are SGDLS and YYNGEE. CDR3 length: 14 residues. J gave up 7 bases and V 4 bases, and 9 bases lay outside the gene matches. The CDR3 sequence is CASSLGQAGSGYTF. The CDR3 bases are TGTGCCAGCAGCCTGGGACAGGCCGGGAGTGGCTACACCTTC.

The rearrangement uses TRBV7-2 and TRBJ1-5; the match to TRBD1 covers 8 bases. With 1 base clipped from V and 7 bases from J, the junction kept 6 bases outside the gene matches. Looked up from germline, CDR1 is SGHTA and CDR2 is FQGNSA. The CDR3 runs 15 residues. CDR3 in DNA: TGTGCCAGCAGCTTAGGACAGGGGTGGGTACAGCCCCAGCATTTT. Translating gives CASSLGQGWVQPQHF.

This clone was seen a handful of times. The gene calls are TRBV4-1 and TRBJ2-7; the match to TRBD1 covers 7 bases. CDR3 length: 13 amino acids. The V segment lost 1 base and the J segment 3 bases; nucleotides outside the gene matches: 0. Germline CDR1 reads MGHRA; CDR2 reads YSYEKL. The CDR3: CASSQGTGYEQYF. The DNA for the CDR3 is TGCGCCAGCAGCCAAGGGACAGGCTACGAGCAGTACTTC.

The J gene is TRBJ2-7, the V gene TRBV27; maybe TRBD1 (6 bases). Trimming stripped 6 bases from V and 5 bases from J, with 14 bases between. Germline V CDR1 and CDR2: MNHEY, SMNVEV (reference sequence). This CDR3 is 13 amino acids long. The CDR3 loop is CASRVGGRDEQYF. The CDR3 DNA sequence: TGTGCCAGCAGAGTAGGGGGTCGAGACGAGCAGTACTTC.

The chain combines TRBV6-2 or TRBV6-3 with TRBJ2-7; 11 nucleotides match TRBD2. This CDR3 contains 15 residues. CDR1 MNHEY and CDR2 SVGEGT come from the germline V gene. Trimming at V came to 6 bases and at J to 5 bases, leaving 9 bases not matched to a gene. The CDR3 DNA follows: TGTGCCAGCAGCTCACTAGCGGGAGTTTACGACGAGCAGTACTTC. Residues: CASSSLAGVYDEQYF.

The J gene is TRBJ2-6, the V gene TRBV5-5; TRBD2 matches at 7 bases. V was pared by 4 bases and J by 0 bases, with 4 bases of the junction left unmatched. Germline CDR1 SGHKS, CDR2 YYEKEE (reference sequence). The CDR3 is 16 residues long. CDR3 amino acids: CASSPRGVSGANVLTF. Here the CDR3 DNA reads TGTGCCAGCAGCCCCCGGGGGGTCTCTGGGGCCAACGTCCTGACTTTC.

The rearrangement uses TRBV7-2 and TRBJ2-1; perhaps TRBD2 as D (5 bases). The CDR3 runs 12 residues. The V and J ends lost 5 bases and 9 bases respectively, with 11 bases between them. Germline CDR1 and CDR2: SGHTA and FQGNSA. Here the CDR3 reads CASSDYWGEQFF. The CDR3 DNA follows: TGTGCCAGCAGCGACTACTGGGGTGAGCAGTTCTTC.

J is TRBJ1-1 and V is TRBV7-2, with D unclear. Trimming stripped 5 bases from V and 4 bases from J, with 14 bases between. The CDR3 has 14 amino acids. The germline V gene encodes CDR1 SGHTA and CDR2 FQGNSA. The CDR3 DNA reads TGTGCCAGCAGCCTCGTGCGCGCTGGCACTGAAGCTTTCTTT. As protein: CASSLVRAGTEAFF.

The CDR3 nucleotides read TGTGCCAGCAGCAGAGCTAGCGGGAGCGACCTATCCTACAATGAGCAGTTCTTC. Its translation: CASSRASGSDLSYNEQFF. The rearrangement joins TRBV11-3 to TRBJ2-1, with 10 bases aligning to TRBD2. The V gene end was trimmed by 5 bases and the J gene end by 1 base; junction bases not matched to a gene: 11. CDR1 and CDR2 from the germline V gene are SGHNT and YENEEA. CDR3 length equals 18 residues.

This clone was observed a few times. The V gene is TRBV5-1, the J gene TRBJ2-1, with 8 bases matching TRBD2. The J segment lost 5 bases and the V segment lost 4 bases, leaving 8 bases of the junction unmatched. CDR1 is SGHRS and CDR2 is YFSETQ in the germline V gene. This CDR3 region has 15 residues. CDR3 sequence reads: CASSDGTRAHNEQFF. CDR3 DNA sequence: TGCGCCAGCAGCGACGGGACTAGGGCCCACAATGAGCAGTTCTTC.

The chain has TRBV6-5 and TRBJ2-3, with 8 nucleotides matching TRBD2. The CDR3 spans 14 residues. The germline V gene has CDR1 MNHEY and CDR2 SVGAGI. The J segment lost 2 bases and the V segment lost 8 bases, leaving 6 bases of the junction unmatched. The CDR3 region has the DNA TGTGCCAGCGGCCCGGGGGGGGACACAGATACGCAGTATTTT. Translating gives CASGPGGDTDTQYF.

The chain carries TRBV5-1 and TRBJ2-2, with 10 bases fitting TRBD2. Germline V CDR1 and CDR2: SGHRS, YFSETQ. The V segment lost 6 bases and the J segment 2 bases; nucleotides outside the gene matches: 7. There are 16 residues in the CDR3. CDR3 in DNA: TGCGCCAGCACCTGGACTAGCGGAGGTAACACCGGGGAGCTGTTTTTT. It specifies CASTWTSGGNTGELFF.